This T cell receptor beta chain was sequenced for a study of T cell repertoires in cytomegalovirus infection. Regarding the study as a whole: Identification of carriers of CMV plus the relevant HLA was achieved through cumulative public TCR beta family frequency. The study found HLA-C-restricted CMV-specific TCR beta clonotypes dominating the ex vivo response.

After removal of 4 bases from V and 5 bases from J, the junction contained 8 bases not matched to a gene. CDR1 is LGHNT, CDR2 FRNRAP, per germline. The CDR3 is made up of 15 amino acids. TCRdb reprocessed the reads with MiXCR, giving one entry per CDR3 protein. This sample yields over 150,000 distinct CDR3 sequences, of which approximately 19% are seen a single time; about 2.9% belongs to the top ten. This clonotype has only a few counts. Its specificity is unknown. This sequence joins TRBV12-5 and TRBJ2-5; 9 bases are a match to TRBD1. The receptor comes from a human donor in good health (CMV status not recorded). Some clones in this sample may be carry-over from other donors' samples. Sequenced sample: PBMCs. The CDR3: CASGCEGDRVETQYF. CDR3 bases: TGTGCTAGTGGTTGCGAAGGGGACAGGGTGGAGACCCAGTACTTC.